This TCR beta chain was sequenced for a study of OX40 agonist ivuxolimab in advanced cancers. Blood specimens came from baseline, cycle 4 day 1, and cycle 7 day 1. Germline lookup yields CDR1 MNHEY and CDR2 SMNVEV (reference sequence). The CDR3 is 15 residues long. Deletions cut 3 bases from V and 0 bases from J, with 12 bases between. Profiling relied on immunoSEQ multiplex PCR, and the TCRdb table lists in-frame clones only, not all of them. Among about 24,000 clones listed, around 90% were seen once. This clonotype was obtained from an adult with an advanced solid tumor such as melanoma, head and neck, liver or kidney cancer. This sample comprised CD4+ or CD8+ T cells sorted from blood, obtained in a trial of the OX40 agonist ivuxolimab. The gene calls are TRBV27 and TRBJ2-7; D is possibly TRBD1 (6 bases). The chain's CDR3 is CASSFLDRRSYEQYF. The CDR3 DNA is TGTGCCAGCAGTTTCCTTGACAGGCGCTCCTACGAGCAGTACTTC.